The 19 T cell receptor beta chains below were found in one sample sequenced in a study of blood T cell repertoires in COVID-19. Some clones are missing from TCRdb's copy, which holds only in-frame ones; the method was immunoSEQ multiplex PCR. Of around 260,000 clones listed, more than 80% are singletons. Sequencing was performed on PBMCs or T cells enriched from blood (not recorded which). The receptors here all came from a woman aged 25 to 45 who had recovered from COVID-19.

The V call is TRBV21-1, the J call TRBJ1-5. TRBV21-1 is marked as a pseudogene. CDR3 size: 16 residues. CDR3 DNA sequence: TGTGCCAGTCCGACGCCGGCGGCCCATAGCAATCAGCCCCAGCATTTT. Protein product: CASPTPAAHSNQPQHF.

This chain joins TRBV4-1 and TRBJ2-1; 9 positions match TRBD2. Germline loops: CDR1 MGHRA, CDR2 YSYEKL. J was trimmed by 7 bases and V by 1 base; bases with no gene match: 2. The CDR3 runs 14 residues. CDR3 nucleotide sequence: TGCGCCAGCAGCCAAGGGCTAGCGGGGAATGAGCAGTTCTTC. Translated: CASSQGLAGNEQFF.

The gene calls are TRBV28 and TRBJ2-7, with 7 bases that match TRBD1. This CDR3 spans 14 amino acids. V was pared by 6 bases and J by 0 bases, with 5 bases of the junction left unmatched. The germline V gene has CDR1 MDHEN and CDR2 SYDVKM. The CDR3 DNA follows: TGTGCCAGCAGCTCGGGACAGAGCTCCTACGAGCAGTACTTC. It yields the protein CASSSGQSSYEQYF.

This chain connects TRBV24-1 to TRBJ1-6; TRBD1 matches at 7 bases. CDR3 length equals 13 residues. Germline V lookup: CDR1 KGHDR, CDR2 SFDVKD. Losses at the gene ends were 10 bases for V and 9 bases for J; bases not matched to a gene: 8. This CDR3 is CATRKGAGSPLHF. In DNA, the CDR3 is TGTGCCACAAGGAAGGGGGCCGGTTCACCCCTCCACTTT.

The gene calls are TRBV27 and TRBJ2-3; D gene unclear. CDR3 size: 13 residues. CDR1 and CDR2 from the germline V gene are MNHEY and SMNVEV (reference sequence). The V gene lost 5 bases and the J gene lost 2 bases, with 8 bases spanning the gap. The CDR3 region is CASSPRDTDTQYF. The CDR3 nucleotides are TGTGCCAGCAGTCCGAGAGACACAGATACGCAGTATTTT.

The CDR3 nucleotides read TGTGCCACCAGCAGTAGGCTAGCGGGCGGGGAGCTGTTTTTT. It codes for CATSSRLAGGELFF. The chain carries TRBV15 and TRBJ2-2; 8 nucleotides match TRBD2. With 3 bases clipped from V and 7 bases from J, the junction kept 4 bases outside the gene matches. The CDR3 sequence is 14 residues long. CDR1 LNHNV and CDR2 YYDKDF come from the germline V gene (reference sequence).

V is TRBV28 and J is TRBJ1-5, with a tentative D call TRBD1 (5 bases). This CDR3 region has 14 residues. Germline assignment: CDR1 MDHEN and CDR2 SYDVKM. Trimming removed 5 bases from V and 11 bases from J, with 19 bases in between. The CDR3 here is CASSPEGLARAQHF. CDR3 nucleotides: TGTGCCAGCAGTCCCGAAGGGCTCGCCAGGGCCCAGCATTTT.

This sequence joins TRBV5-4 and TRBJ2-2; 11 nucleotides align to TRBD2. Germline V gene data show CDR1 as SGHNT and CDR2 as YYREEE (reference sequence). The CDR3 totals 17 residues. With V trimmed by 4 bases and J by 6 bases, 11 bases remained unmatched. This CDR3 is CASSPGGLAGGPGELFF. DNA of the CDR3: TGTGCCAGCAGCCCCGGGGGTTTAGCGGGAGGGCCCGGGGAGCTGTTTTTT.

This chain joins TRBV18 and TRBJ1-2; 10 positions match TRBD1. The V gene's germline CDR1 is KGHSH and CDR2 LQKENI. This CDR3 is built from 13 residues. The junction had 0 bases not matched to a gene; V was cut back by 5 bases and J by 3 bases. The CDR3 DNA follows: TGTGCCAGCTCAGGGACAGGGGACTATGGCTACACCTTC. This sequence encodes CASSGTGDYGYTF.

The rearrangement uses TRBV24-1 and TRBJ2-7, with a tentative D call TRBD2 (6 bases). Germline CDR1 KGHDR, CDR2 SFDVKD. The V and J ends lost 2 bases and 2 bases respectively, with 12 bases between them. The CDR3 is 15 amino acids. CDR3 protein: CATSDYRDSAYEQYF. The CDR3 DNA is TGTGCCACCAGTGATTATCGGGACTCTGCCTACGAGCAGTACTTC.

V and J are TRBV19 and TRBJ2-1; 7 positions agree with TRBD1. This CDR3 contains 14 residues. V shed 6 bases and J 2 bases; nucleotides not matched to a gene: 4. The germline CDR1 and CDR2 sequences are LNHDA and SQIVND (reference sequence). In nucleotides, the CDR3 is TGTGCCAGTAGGTTTCAGGGGGCCTACAATGAGCAGTTCTTC. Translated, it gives CASRFQGAYNEQFF.

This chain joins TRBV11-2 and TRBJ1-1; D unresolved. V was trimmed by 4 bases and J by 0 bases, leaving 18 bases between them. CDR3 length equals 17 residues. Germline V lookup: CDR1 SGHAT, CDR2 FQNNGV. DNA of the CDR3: TGTGCCAGCAGCTCCCCCCGGGGAGGCCCCATGAACACTGAAGCTTTCTTT. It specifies CASSSPRGGPMNTEAFF. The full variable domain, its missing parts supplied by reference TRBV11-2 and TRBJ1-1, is EAGVAQSPRYKIIEKRQSVAFWCNPISGHATLYWYQQILGQGPKLLIQFQNNGVVDDSQLPKDRFSAERLKGVDSTLKIQPAKLEDSAVYLCASSSPRGGPMNTEAFFGQGTRLTVV.

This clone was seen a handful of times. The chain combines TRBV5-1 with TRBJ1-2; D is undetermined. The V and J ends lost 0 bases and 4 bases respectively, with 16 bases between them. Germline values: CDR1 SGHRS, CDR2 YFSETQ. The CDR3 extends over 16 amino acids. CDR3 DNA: TGCGCCAGCAGCTTGGAACCGACTAGTCCTCTCTATGGCTACACCTTC. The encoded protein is CASSLEPTSPLYGYTF.

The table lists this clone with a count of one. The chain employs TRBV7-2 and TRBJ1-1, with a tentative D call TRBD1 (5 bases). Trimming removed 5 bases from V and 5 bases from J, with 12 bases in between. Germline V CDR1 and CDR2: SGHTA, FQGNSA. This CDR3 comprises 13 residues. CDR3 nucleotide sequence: TGTGCCAGCAGCCGACAGATACGTACTGAAGCTTTCTTT. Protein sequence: CASSRQIRTEAFF.

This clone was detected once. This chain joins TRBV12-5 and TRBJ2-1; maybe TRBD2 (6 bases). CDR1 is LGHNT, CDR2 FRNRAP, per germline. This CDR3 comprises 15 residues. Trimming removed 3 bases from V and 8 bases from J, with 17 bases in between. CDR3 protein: CASGFMTGRLDEQFF. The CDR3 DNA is TGTGCTAGTGGTTTCATGACCGGGAGATTAGATGAGCAGTTCTTC.

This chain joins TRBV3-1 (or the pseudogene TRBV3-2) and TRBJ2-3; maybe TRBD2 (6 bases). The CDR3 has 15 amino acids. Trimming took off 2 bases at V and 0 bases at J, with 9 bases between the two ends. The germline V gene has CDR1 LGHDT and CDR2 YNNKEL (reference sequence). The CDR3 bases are TGTGCCAGCAGCCAATTCGGGAGTAGCACAGATACGCAGTATTTT. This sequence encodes CASSQFGSSTDTQYF.

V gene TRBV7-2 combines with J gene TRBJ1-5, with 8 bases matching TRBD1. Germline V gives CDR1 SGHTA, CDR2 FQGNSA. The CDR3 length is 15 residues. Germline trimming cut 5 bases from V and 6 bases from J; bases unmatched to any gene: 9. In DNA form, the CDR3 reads TGTGCCAGCAGCCCTCCGACAGGGGCCGGTCAGCCCCAGCATTTT. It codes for CASSPPTGAGQPQHF. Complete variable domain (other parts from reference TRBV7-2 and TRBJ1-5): GAGVSQSPSNKVTEKGKDVELRCDPISGHTALYWYRQSLGQGLEFLIYFQGNSAPDKSGLPSDRFSAERTGGSVSTLTIQRTQQEDSAVYLCASSPPTGAGQPQHFGDGTRLSIL.

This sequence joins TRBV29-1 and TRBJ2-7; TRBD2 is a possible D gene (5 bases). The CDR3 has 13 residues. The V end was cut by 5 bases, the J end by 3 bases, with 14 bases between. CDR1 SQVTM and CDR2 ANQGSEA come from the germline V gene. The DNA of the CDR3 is TGCAGCGTTCGCATGATCGGGGTCTACGAGCAGTACTTC. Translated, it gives CSVRMIGVYEQYF.

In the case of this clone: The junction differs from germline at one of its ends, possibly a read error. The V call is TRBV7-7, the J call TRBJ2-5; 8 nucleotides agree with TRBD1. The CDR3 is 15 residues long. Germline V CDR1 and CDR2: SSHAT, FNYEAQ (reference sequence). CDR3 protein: CASSPLTGDQETQYF. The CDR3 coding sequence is TGTGCTAGCAGCCCGCTGACAGGGGACCAAGAGACCCAGTACTTC.